This TCR beta chain emerged from a study of cytomegalovirus exposure and HLA in healthy donors. General study results and limits: A cluster of highly shared sequence variants was likely a sequencing artifact. A previous analysis found most TCR beta V segments productive roughly 87% or roughly 30% of the time.

About this clone itself: Its antigen remains unknown.

60 Vbeta and 13 Jbeta primers were used in PCR. Assay used: immunoSEQ multiplex PCR; TCRdb lists only in-frame clones, some missing. The data contain 150,000 to 200,000 clones, roughly 80% of them seen just once; the ten biggest clones take up roughly 1.3%. Germline V lookup: CDR1 SQVTM, CDR2 ANQGSEA. The length of the CDR3 is 15 residues. V gave up 8 bases and J gave up 3 bases, with 19 bases separating them. V gene TRBV29-1 combines with J gene TRBJ2-2; possible D gene TRBD1, 5 bases. The sequence came from a man aged 30 to 45 in good health and CMV-seronegative. The sequencing input was PBMCs. The CDR3, as DNA: TGCAGCACCACCCCCTGGACACCCGACACCGGGGAGCTGTTTTTT. It is translated as CSTTPWTPDTGELFF.